The source of this T cell receptor beta chain is a study of blood T cell repertoires in COVID-19. Background on the study: Sites across the United States, Italy and Spain contributed samples from acute and convalescent COVID-19. The analysed material was cDNA or gDNA that came from T cells, B-cell-depleted T cells, or PBMCs.

In the authors' methods: Amplification of reference gene primers was used by the study to estimate nucleated cell counts. Some clones are missing from TCRdb's copy, which holds only in-frame ones; the method was immunoSEQ multiplex PCR. The V and J calls and the clone size are those of that table, but D and trimming were determined from the DNA. Of 30,000 to 45,000 clones in the sample, roughly 90% were seen once. This CDR3 is built from 19 residues. With 4 bases clipped from V and 0 bases from J, the junction kept 15 bases outside the gene matches. Germline-derived CDR1 and CDR2 are SGHKS and YYEKEE (reference sequence).

The source is a man aged 65 to 85 with acute or convalescent COVID-19. The V and J genes are TRBV5-5 and TRBJ2-1; 8 nucleotides line up with TRBD2. Sequencing used peripheral blood. The CDR3 protein is CASSRGELAVPSSYNEQFF. The CDR3 nucleotides read TGTGCCAGCAGCCGGGGGGAACTAGCGGTCCCGAGCTCCTACAATGAGCAGTTCTTC.